This T cell receptor beta chain was sequenced for a study of cytomegalovirus exposure and HLA in healthy donors. This table comes from immunoSEQ multiplex PCR, and its TCRdb copy is limited to in-frame clones, with some not included. This table has around 150,000 clones, approximately 96% appearing once. The CDR3 consists of 16 residues. The germline V gene encodes CDR1 SGDLS and CDR2 YYNGEE. V lost 3 bases, J lost 6 bases, and 19 bases lay in between. Sequenced: PBMCs. The rearrangement uses TRBV9 and TRBJ2-1, with D possibly being TRBD2 (6 bases). The TCR originated in a woman younger than 35 in good health and CMV-seronegative. The CDR3 region is CASSDPRGMRGNEQFF. In DNA form, the CDR3 reads TGTGCCAGCAGCGACCCTCGTGGGATGCGGGGCAATGAGCAGTTCTTC. Full variable domain (missing parts from reference TRBV9 and TRBJ2-1): DSGVTQTPKHLITATGQRVTLRCSPRSGDLSVYWYQQSLDQGLQFLIQYYNGEERAKGNILERFSAQQFPDLHSELNLSSLELGDSALYFCASSDPRGMRGNEQFFGPGTRLTVL.